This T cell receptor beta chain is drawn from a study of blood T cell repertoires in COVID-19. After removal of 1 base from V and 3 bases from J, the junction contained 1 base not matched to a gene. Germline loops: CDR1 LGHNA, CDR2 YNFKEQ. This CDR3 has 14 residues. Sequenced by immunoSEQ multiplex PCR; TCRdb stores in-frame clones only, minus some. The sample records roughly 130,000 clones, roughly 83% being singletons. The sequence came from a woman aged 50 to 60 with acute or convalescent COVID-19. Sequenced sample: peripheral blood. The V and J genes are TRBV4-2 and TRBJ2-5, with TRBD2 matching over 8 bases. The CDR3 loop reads CASSQGAGEETQYF. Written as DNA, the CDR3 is TGTGCCAGCAGCCAAGGAGCGGGGGAAGAGACCCAGTACTTC.